The entry below gives a single TCR beta chain sequence along with its context. This clonotype was detected many times. The target of this receptor is not known. Base qualities are not recorded, but no much larger clone differs from it by a single base. Library preparation employed 5' RACE. TCRdb names NextSeq 500 as the instrument used. To correct for sequencing error and PCR bias, the TCR library protocol tagged individual cDNA molecules with unique molecular identifiers. Both TCR alpha and beta chains were sequenced, and tight co-correlation was observed between alpha and beta sequence abundances in each sample. In the paper's pipeline: Decombinator V4 was used to annotate the V gene, J gene and CDR3 of the TCR sequences. TCRs were defined as expanded if a significant change between any two time points was detected under a Poisson model with p below 0.0001. TCR abundances were normalised to the total number of TCRs sequenced per sample and expressed as counts per million. MAIT TCRs were defined by TRAV1-2 paired with TRAJ12, TRAJ20 or TRAJ33, and iNKT TCRs by TRAV10 paired with TRAJ18. VDJdb, accessed 1 November 2021, was searched for CMV, EBV and SARS-CoV-2 annotated TCRs, with TCRs annotated for multiple antigens excluded. TCRdb's own reprocessing of the public reads used fastp at Q25 and MiXCR and kept productive beta chains. For every CDR3 protein sequence, its rows merge into one entry that carries the most common genes and DNA. What appears here as the V and J calls and clone size reflects TCRdb's work, not the paper's. In this sample the table shows some 46,000 distinct CDR3 sequences, around 6.5% of which occur a single time. The top ten clonotypes cover around 20% of the sample.

From the germline V gene, CDR1 is MGHDK and CDR2 is SYGVNS. Including the terminal cysteine and phenylalanine, the CDR3 comprises 13 residues. Solely the CDR3 DNA is kept, with 39 bases framed from the first base. V is reduced by 1 base and J by 3 bases, leaving a spacing of 7 bases between them. The data derive from a study of early T cells in non-severe SARS-CoV-2 infection (dated by TCRdb to about 2021). The study in broad terms: Because TCR sequencing was done on bulk RNA from unsorted whole blood, the alpha and beta chains could not be paired. General study outcomes and caveats: Matching against VDJdb was skewed toward anti-spike CD8 responses, likely underestimated virus-specific expansions, and missed private and CD4 specificities.

This was a case-control study nested in a cohort of healthcare workers in London, UK, who had nasopharyngeal swab PCR tests and blood samples taken every week. Healthcare workers were recruited during the week of the UK lockdown, between 23 and 31 March 2020, and followed weekly for up to about 16 weeks. This clonotype was obtained from an adult who was a healthcare worker with PCR-confirmed SARS-CoV-2 infection or an uninfected control (not recorded which). The chain joins TRBV25-1 to TRBJ2-7, with no confidently assigned D gene. Sequenced material: whole blood, taken at baseline. The nucleotide sequence reads TGTGCCAGCAGTGAATCGGCCGGCTACGAGCAGTACTTC. Its protein product is CASSESAGYEQYF.